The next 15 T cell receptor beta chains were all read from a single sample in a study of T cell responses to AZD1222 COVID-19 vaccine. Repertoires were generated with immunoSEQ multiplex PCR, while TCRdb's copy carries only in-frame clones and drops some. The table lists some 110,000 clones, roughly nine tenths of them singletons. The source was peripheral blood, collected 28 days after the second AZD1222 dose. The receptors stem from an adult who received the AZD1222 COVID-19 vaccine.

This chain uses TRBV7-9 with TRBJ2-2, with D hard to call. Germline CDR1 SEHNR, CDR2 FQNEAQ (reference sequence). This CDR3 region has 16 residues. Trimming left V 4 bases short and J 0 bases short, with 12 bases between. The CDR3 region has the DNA TGTGCCAGCAGCTCCTGGACGGTTCCGAACACCGGGGAGCTGTTTTTT. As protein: CASSSWTVPNTGELFF. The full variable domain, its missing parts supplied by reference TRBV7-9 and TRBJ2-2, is DTGVSQNPRHKITKRGQNVTFRCDPISEHNRLYWYRQTLGQGPEFLTYFQNEAQLEKSRLLSDRFSAERPKGSFSTLEIQRTEQGDSAMYLCASSSWTVPNTGELFFGEGSRLTVL.

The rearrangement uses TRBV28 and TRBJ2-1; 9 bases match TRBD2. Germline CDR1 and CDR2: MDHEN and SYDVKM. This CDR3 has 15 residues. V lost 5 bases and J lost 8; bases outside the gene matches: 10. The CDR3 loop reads CASSPMSGRKDEQFF. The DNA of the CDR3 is TGTGCCAGCAGTCCGATGAGCGGGAGGAAAGATGAGCAGTTCTTC.

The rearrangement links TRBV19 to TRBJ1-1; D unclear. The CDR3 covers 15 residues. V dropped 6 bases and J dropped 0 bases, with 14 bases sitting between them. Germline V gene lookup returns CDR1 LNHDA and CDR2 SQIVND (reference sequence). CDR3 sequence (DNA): TGTGCCAGTAGGGCGCCAGGACGAATGAACACTGAAGCTTTCTTT. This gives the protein CASRAPGRMNTEAFF.

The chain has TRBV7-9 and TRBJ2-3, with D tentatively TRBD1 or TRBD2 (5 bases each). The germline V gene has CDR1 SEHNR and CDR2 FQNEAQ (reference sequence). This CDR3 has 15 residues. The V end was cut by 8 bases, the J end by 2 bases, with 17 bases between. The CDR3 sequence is CASGDPGSPTDTQYF. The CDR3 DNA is TGTGCCAGCGGGGACCCTGGATCCCCCACAGATACGCAGTATTTT.

CDR3 bases: TGTGCCACCAGCAGAGATCTGGGGTCAGGAAACTATGGCTACACCTTC. It is translated as CATSRDLGSGNYGYTF. The chain employs TRBV15 and TRBJ1-2; D not resolved. With 0 bases removed from V and 2 bases from J, the gap between germline ends came to 13 bases. This CDR3 contains 16 residues. Germline V CDR1 and CDR2: LNHNV, YYDKDF (reference sequence). Full variable domain (missing parts from reference TRBV15 and TRBJ1-2): DAMVIQNPRYQVTQFGKPVTLSCSQTLNHNVMYWYQQKSSQAPKLLFHYYDKDFNNEADTPDNFQSRRPNTSFCFLDIRSPGLGDTAMYLCATSRDLGSGNYGYTFGSGTRLTVV.

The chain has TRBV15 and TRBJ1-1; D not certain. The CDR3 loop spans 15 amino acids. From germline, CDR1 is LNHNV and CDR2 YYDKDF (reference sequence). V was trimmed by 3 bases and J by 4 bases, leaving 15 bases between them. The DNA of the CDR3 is TGTGCCACCAGCAGGGGCAGACCTTCGTCCACTGAAGCTTTCTTT. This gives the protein CATSRGRPSSTEAFF.

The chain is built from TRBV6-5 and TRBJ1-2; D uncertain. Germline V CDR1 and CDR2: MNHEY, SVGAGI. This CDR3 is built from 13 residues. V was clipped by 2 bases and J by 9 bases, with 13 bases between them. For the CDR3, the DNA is TGTGCCAGCAGTTACAGCCGGGCTAGGAGCTACACCTTC. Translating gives CASSYSRARSYTF.

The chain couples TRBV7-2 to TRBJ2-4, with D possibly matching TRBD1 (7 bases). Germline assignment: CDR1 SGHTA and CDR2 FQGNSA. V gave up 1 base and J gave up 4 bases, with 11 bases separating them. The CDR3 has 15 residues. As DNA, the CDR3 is TGTGCCAGCAGCTTAGAGCCAGGGGGGAAAAACATTCAGTACTTC. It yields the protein CASSLEPGGKNIQYF.

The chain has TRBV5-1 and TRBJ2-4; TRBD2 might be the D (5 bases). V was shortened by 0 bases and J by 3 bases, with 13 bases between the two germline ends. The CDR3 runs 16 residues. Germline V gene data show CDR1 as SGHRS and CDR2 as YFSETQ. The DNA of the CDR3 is TGCGCCAGCAGCTTGGTTGTTGGGAGTGGCAAAAACATTCAGTACTTC. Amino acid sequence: CASSLVVGSGKNIQYF.

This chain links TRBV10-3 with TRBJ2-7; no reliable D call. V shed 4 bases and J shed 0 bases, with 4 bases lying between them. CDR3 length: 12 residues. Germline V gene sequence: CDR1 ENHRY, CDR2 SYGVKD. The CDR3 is CAISGTSYEQYF. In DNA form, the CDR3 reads TGTGCCATCAGTGGGACCTCCTACGAGCAGTACTTC.

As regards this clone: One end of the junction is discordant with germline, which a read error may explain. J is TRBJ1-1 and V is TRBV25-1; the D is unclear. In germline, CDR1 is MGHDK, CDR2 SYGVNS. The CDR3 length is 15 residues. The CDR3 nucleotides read TGTGCCACCAGTATGTCGACGGATATGAACACTGAAGCTTTCTTT. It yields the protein CATSMSTDMNTEAFF.

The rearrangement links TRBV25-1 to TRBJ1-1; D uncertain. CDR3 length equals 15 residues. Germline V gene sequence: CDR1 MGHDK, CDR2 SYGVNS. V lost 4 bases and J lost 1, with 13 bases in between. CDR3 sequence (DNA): TGTGCCAGCAGTGCCCTCGGAGGATGGAACACTGAAGCTTTCTTT. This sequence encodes CASSALGGWNTEAFF.

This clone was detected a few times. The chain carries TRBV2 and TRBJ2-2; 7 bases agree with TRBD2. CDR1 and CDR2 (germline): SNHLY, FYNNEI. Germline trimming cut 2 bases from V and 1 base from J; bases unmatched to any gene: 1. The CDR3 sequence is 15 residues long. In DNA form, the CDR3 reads TGTGCCAGCAGTGAAACTAGCGAGAACACCGGGGAGCTGTTTTTT. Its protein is CASSETSENTGELFF.

The CDR3 loop reads CASSDYRGREQYF. CDR3 sequence (DNA): TGTGCCAGTAGTGACTACAGGGGTCGCGAGCAGTACTTC. J is TRBJ2-7 and V is TRBV19; 7 nucleotides align to TRBD1. Germline-derived CDR1 and CDR2 are LNHDA and SQIVND (reference sequence). V gave up 5 bases and J gave up 6 bases; unmatched junction bases: 7. The CDR3 length is 13 residues.

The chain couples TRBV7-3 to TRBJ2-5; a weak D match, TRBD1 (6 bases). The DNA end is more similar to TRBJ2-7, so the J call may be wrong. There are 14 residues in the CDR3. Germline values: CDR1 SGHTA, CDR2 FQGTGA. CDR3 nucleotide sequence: TGTGCCAGCAGCTTATCAGGGGCAGCCTACGAGCAGTACTTC. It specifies CASSLSGAAYEQYF.